This T cell receptor beta chain was obtained from a study of regulatory T cells in long-lasting Graves disease. CDR3 length: 14 residues. The V end lost 3 bases, the J end lost 5 bases, and 16 bases lay between the germline ends. Germline CDR1 DFQATT, CDR2 SNEGSKA (reference sequence). Time point described: newly diagnosed GD, antithyroid drugs for less than 3 months. PBMC RNA was the source of the TCR library. Library construction for TCR beta used iRepertoire HTBI primers and Arm-PCR of CDR3 regions. In TCRdb, the multiplex PCR reads were re-called with MiXCR into one record per CDR3 protein. The table lists some 600,000 distinct CDR3 sequences, roughly a sixth of them singletons. These data were also reused for a study on T cells in Graves' hyperthyroidism and ophthalmopathy.

The input for sequencing was peripheral blood mononuclear cells (PBMCs), taken at new diagnosis, from a patient treated with antithyroid drugs. The gene calls are TRBV20-1 and TRBJ2-5; D gene unclear. This receptor was obtained from a man aged 18-30 years with Graves disease. CDR3 coding DNA: TGCAGTGCTAGTTTCCCTAGTGTGGGGGAGACCCAGTACTTC. The encoded protein is CSASFPSVGETQYF.